This T cell receptor (beta chain) was identified in a study of T cells in Graves' hyperthyroidism and ophthalmopathy. Hyperthyroidism had been newly diagnosed in patients aged 18 to 65, and its duration was under 2 months. This clonotype occurred many times. The CDR3 length is 15 residues. V shed 6 bases and J 4 bases; nucleotides not matched to a gene: 7. Germline CDR1 is SNHLY and CDR2 is FYNNEI. Regions amplified from RNA transcripts were the TCR beta CDR3 regions. The study used the HTBI primer set for a first-round RT-PCR of the TCR CDR3. MiXCR, applied by TCRdb to the multiplex PCR reads, yields one record per CDR3 protein. The table records hundreds of thousands of distinct CDR3 sequences, approximately 13% of them present only once.

Material for sequencing was blood. This chain joins TRBV2 and TRBJ2-1, with TRBD2 matching over 9 bases. This TCR was recovered from a woman aged 25 to 39 with Graves' hyperthyroidism that later progressed to Graves' ophthalmopathy. The CDR3 spells CASRATSGPYNEQFF. The CDR3 bases are TGTGCCAGCAGGGCTACTAGCGGGCCTTACAATGAGCAGTTCTTC.